The 10 T cell receptor beta chains listed next were all sequenced from one sample in a study of beta chain features in type 1 diabetes. Study results and limitations: Researchers report that Type 1 diabetes patients had moderately but significantly shorter TCRB CDR3s across all four CD4+ subsets.

The investigators reverse transcribed all of the isolated RNA, so they sequenced expressed TCRB transcripts. Profiled with immunoSEQ multiplex PCR; TCRdb holds only in-frame clones, not every one. Found here are some 270,000 clones, roughly a tenth of them singletons; the top ten hold approximately 0.015%. For these receptors, no antigen is known. Material for sequencing was naive CD4+ T cells from blood. These receptor sequences come from a young man with type 1 diabetes.

This clone was found a few times. V gene TRBV29-1 combines with J gene TRBJ2-5; D gene ambiguous. The DNA end favors TRBJ2-7, so the J call may be wrong. CDR3 length: 11 residues. Germline lookup yields CDR1 SQVTM and CDR2 ANQGSEA. CDR3 in DNA: TGCAGCGGCTCGATTAACTACGAGCAGTACTTC. Its protein product is CSGSINYEQYF.

This clone was picked up a small number of times. In DNA form, the CDR3 reads TGTGCCAGCAGCTTTCAGGGCAATGAGCAGTTCTTC. Its protein is CASSFQGNEQFF. V gene TRBV7-9 combines with J gene TRBJ2-1; tentatively, D is TRBD1 (5 bases). Germline values: CDR1 SEHNR, CDR2 FQNEAQ (reference sequence). Trimming left V 3 bases short and J 6 bases short, with 6 bases between. CDR3 length: 12 residues.

This clone was counted between two and nine times. The J gene is TRBJ1-5, the V gene TRBV30, with D perhaps TRBD1 (6 bases). Trimming cost V 7 bases and J 0 bases, with 10 bases left between them. In germline, CDR1 is GTSNPN, CDR2 SVGIG (reference sequence). The CDR3 is 13 residues long. The CDR3 here is CALTGSSNQPQHF. CDR3 DNA sequence: TGTGCCTTGACAGGTAGTAGCAATCAGCCCCAGCATTTT.

This rearrangement joins TRBV9 to TRBJ2-5, with TRBD2 as a possible D gene (6 bases). V lost 3 bases and J lost 5, with 14 bases in between. The CDR3 is made up of 14 amino acids. Germline V gene lookup returns CDR1 SGDLS and CDR2 YYNGEE. This CDR3 is CASSGDTAGETQYF. CDR3 DNA: TGTGCCAGCAGCGGCGACACGGCGGGGGAGACCCAGTACTTC.

The chain employs TRBV5-1 and TRBJ1-2; D not certain. Trimming took 0 bases from V and 0 from J, leaving 9 bases between them. This CDR3 region has 15 residues. Looked up from germline, CDR1 is SGHRS and CDR2 is YFSETQ. The CDR3 spells CASSLGSLPNYGYTF. The CDR3 DNA reads TGCGCCAGCAGCTTGGGCAGTCTGCCTAACTATGGCTACACCTTC.

The chain carries TRBV6-5 and TRBJ1-5, with D hard to call. CDR3 size: 15 residues. Between the trimmed V and J ends, which lost 0 bases and 2 bases, there was a span of 8 bases. Germline V gene sequence: CDR1 MNHEY, CDR2 SVGAGI. CDR3 coding DNA: TGTGCCAGCAGTTACTCGATGAGGGGCAATCAGCCCCAGCATTTT. Its translation is CASSYSMRGNQPQHF.

The chain joins TRBV28 to TRBJ2-7; tentative D call: TRBD1 (6 bases). V lost 5 bases to trimming and J lost 3 bases, with 8 bases between them. The CDR3 is 12 amino acids. CDR1 and CDR2 (germline): MDHEN, SYDVKM. The CDR3 DNA reads TGTGCCAGCAGTAAGACAGGCTACGAGCAGTACTTC. The encoded protein is CASSKTGYEQYF.

The chain carries TRBV5-1 and TRBJ2-5; TRBD2 might be the D (5 bases). The CDR3 sequence is 14 residues long. V lost 2 bases to trimming and J lost 0 bases, with 8 bases between them. Germline CDR1 and CDR2: SGHRS and YFSETQ. Written as DNA, the CDR3 is TGCGCCAGCAGCTTAAGAGGGCACCAAGAGACCCAGTACTTC. It specifies CASSLRGHQETQYF.

This chain joins TRBV6-6 and TRBJ2-5; 9 bases agree with TRBD2. The CDR3 spans 13 residues. Germline V gene lookup returns CDR1 MNHNY and CDR2 SVGAGI (reference sequence). Trimming took 4 bases from V and 5 from J; bases not matched to a gene: 2. The CDR3, as DNA: TGTGCCAGCAGTTCCCTAGCGGGGGAGACCCAGTACTTC. Residues: CASSSLAGETQYF.

V usage is TRBV4-3 and J usage is TRBJ2-3; TRBD1 matches at 8 bases. Germline V gene sequence: CDR1 LGHNA, CDR2 YSLEER. V was pared by 4 bases and J by 6 bases, with 9 bases of the junction left unmatched. This CDR3 has 15 amino acids. CDR3 sequence reads: CASSLSRTGLDTQYF. In DNA form, the CDR3 reads TGCGCCAGCAGCCTTAGTCGGACAGGGCTGGATACGCAGTATTTT.